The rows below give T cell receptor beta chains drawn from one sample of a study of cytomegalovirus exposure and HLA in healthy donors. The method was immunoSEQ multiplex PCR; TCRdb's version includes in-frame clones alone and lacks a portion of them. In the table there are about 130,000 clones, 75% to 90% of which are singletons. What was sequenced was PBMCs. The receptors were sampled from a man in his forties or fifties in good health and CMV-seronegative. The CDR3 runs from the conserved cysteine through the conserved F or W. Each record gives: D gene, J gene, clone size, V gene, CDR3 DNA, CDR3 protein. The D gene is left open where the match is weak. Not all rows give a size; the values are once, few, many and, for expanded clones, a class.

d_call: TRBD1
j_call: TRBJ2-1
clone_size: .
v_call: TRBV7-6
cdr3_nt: TGTGCCAGCACCGCTGGGACAGTGGCCTACAATGAGCAGTTCTTC
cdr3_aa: CASTAGTVAYNEQFF

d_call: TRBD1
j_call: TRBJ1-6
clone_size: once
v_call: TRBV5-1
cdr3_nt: TGCGCCAGCAGCCAACAGGGGGCTCCCTCACCCCTCCACTTT
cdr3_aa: CASSQQGAPSPLHF

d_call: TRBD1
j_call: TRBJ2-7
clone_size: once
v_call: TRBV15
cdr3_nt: TGTGCCACCAGCAGCCCGAGACAGGGGACTTACGAGCAGTACTTC
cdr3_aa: CATSSPRQGTYEQYF

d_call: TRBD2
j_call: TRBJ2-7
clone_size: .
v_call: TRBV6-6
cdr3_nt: TGTGCCAGCAGTTACAACACCGGGACTAGGGAAGAGCAGTACTTC
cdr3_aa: CASSYNTGTREEQYF

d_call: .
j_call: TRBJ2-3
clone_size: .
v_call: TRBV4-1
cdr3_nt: TGCGCCAGCAGGCTTACTAGGTCTACAGATACGCAGTATTTT
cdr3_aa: CASRLTRSTDTQYF

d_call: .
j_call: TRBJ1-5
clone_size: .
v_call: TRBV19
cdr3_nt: TGTGCCAGTAGCCCACAGGCTCCGCTGGCTCAGCCCCAGCATTTT
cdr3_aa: CASSPQAPLAQPQHF

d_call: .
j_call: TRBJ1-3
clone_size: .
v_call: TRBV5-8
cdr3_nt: TGTGCCAGCAGCCCAGGGCTCACCATATATTTT
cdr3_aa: CASSPGLTIYF

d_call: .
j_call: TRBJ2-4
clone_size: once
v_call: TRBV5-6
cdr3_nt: TGTGCCAGCAGCTTGGGAGCGGCGAAAAACATTCAGTACTTC
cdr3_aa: CASSLGAAKNIQYF

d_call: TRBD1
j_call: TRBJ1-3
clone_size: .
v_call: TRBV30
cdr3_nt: TGTGCCTGGGGTAAAACAGGGGATGCTGGAAACACCATATATTTT
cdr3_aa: CAWGKTGDAGNTIYF

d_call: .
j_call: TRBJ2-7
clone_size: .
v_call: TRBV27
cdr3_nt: TGTGCCAGCAGTTTATCGGGGGGGCTAGCGGCCTACGAGCAGTACTTC
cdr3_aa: CASSLSGGLAAYEQYF

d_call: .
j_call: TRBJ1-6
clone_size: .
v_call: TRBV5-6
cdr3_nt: TGTGCCAGCAGCTCCCGGGTAGATAATTCACCCCTCCACTTT
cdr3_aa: CASSSRVDNSPLHF

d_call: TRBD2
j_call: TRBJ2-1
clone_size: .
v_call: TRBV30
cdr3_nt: TGTGCCAGTAGCGGGAGGGCCCCCAATGAGCAGTTCTTC
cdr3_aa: CASSGRAPNEQFF

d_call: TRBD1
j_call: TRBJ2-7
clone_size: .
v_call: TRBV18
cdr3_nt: TGTGCCAGCTCACCACCGGACAGGGTTTGGCAGTACTTC
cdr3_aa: CASSPPDRVWQYF